The T cell receptor beta chain under discussion was sequenced for a study of CD8 T cells in Susac syndrome. Study-wide background: Patients with Susac syndrome were therapy-naive, treated with corticosteroids, or treated with intravenous immunoglobulin alone when blood was collected.

About this clonotype itself: Its antigen is still unknown.

This CDR3 contains 17 residues. Germline V gene sequence: CDR1 SGHDT, CDR2 YYEEEE. V was pared by 0 bases and J by 3 bases, with 6 bases of the junction left unmatched. Random hexamers primed reverse transcription of 0.5 to 1 ug RNA. Across 54 Vbeta and 13 Jbeta, immunoSEQ multiplex PCR amplified TCR beta CDR3. TCRdb used MiXCR to reprocess the immunoSEQ multiplex PCR reads, holding one entry per CDR3 protein. This sample has around 110,000 distinct CDR3 sequences, with roughly 94% found just once. The study, taken as a whole, reports: Susac-specific public clones found in total CD8+ repertoires numbered some 17, and those in CD8+ TEMRA repertoires numbered five. Clonal expansion was present among Susac CD8+ cells. This expansion reached its peak in TEMRA cells and in active patients.

Input material: CD8+ T cells from PBMCs. The chain recombines TRBV5-6 with TRBJ2-1, with 10 positions matching TRBD1. This TCR was recovered from a human donor with Susac syndrome. The CDR3 loop is CASSLEPGTGVYNEQFF. In DNA form, the CDR3 reads TGTGCCAGCAGCTTGGAGCCGGGGACAGGGGTCTACAATGAGCAGTTCTTC.